Listed here are 10 T cell receptor beta chains from one sample, sequenced in a study of blood T cell repertoires in COVID-19. Method: immunoSEQ multiplex PCR; TCRdb's copy keeps in-frame clones and lacks some. Of 98,000 or so clones in the sample, over 80% were seen once. Input material: peripheral blood. All receptors come from a man in his forties or fifties with acute or convalescent COVID-19.

This chain uses TRBV2 with TRBJ2-7; TRBD2 matches at 7 bases. This CDR3 has 14 residues. The germline CDR1 and CDR2 sequences are SNHLY and FYNNEI. V shed 5 bases and J 3 bases; nucleotides not matched to a gene: 7. This chain's CDR3 is CASSTTGGSYEQYF. CDR3 DNA: TGTGCCAGCAGTACAACGGGAGGAAGCTACGAGCAGTACTTC.

J is TRBJ1-4 and V is TRBV7-2, with 8 bases identical to TRBD1. The CDR3 consists of 13 residues. The germline gives CDR1 SGHTA, CDR2 FQGNSA. V lost 7 bases, J lost 10 bases, and 8 bases stayed unmatched. CDR3 bases: TGTGCCAGCAATGGACAGGGCTCGAGAAAACTGTTTTTT. Translating it yields CASNGQGSRKLFF.

This clone was observed a single time. The chain combines TRBV2 with TRBJ2-5; 7 bases are a match to TRBD2. This CDR3 is 15 amino acids long. From germline, CDR1 is SNHLY and CDR2 FYNNEI. The V segment lost 6 bases and the J segment 5 bases; nucleotides outside the gene matches: 12. Here the CDR3 reads CASRSRDYPRETQYF. CDR3 sequence (DNA): TGTGCCAGCAGAAGCCGGGACTACCCTCGGGAGACCCAGTACTTC.

This chain uses TRBV6-1 with TRBJ2-1; tentatively, D is TRBD2 (6 bases). This CDR3 has 12 residues. Trimming left V 3 bases short and J 15 bases short, with 15 bases between. The germline V gene has CDR1 MNHNS and CDR2 SASEGT. The CDR3 region has the DNA TGTGCCAGCAGTGAGTGGCGGGAAGACGGGTTCTTC. As protein: CASSEWREDGFF.

The sample holds a few counts of this clone. The V and J genes are TRBV11-2 and TRBJ2-5; tentatively, D is TRBD2 (6 bases). Germline CDR1 and CDR2: SGHAT and FQNNGV. V gave up 1 base and J gave up 0 bases, with 18 bases separating them. The CDR3 totals 18 residues. This CDR3 reads CASSLGLASRGYQETQYF. The CDR3 DNA sequence: TGTGCCAGCAGCTTAGGGCTAGCGAGCCGGGGGTACCAAGAGACCCAGTACTTC.

The chain recombines TRBV11-2 with TRBJ2-3, with D perhaps matching TRBD2 (5 bases). Looked up from germline, CDR1 is SGHAT and CDR2 is FQNNGV. The CDR3 contains 14 residues. V was pared by 5 bases and J by 2 bases, with 11 bases between. The CDR3, as DNA: TGTGCCAGCAGCCCGGGATTATTCACAGATACGCAGTATTTT. This gives the protein CASSPGLFTDTQYF.

V and J are TRBV11-2 and TRBJ2-1; 10 bases align to TRBD2. The CDR3 runs to 15 residues. With V trimmed by 5 bases and J by 5 bases, 6 bases remained unmatched. Germline V gene sequence: CDR1 SGHAT, CDR2 FQNNGV. The CDR3 sequence is CASSPWTSGDNEQFF. CDR3 coding DNA: TGTGCCAGCAGCCCTTGGACTAGCGGTGACAATGAGCAGTTCTTC.

The chain uses TRBV7-9 and TRBJ2-5; TRBD1 matches at 10 bases. Germline V gene sequence: CDR1 SEHNR, CDR2 FQNEAQ (reference sequence). The trim removed 6 bases at V and 4 bases at J, leaving 14 bases unmatched. The CDR3 is 17 residues long. The CDR3 sequence is CASSQNPGQGMGETQYF. DNA of the CDR3: TGTGCCAGCAGTCAAAATCCGGGACAGGGGATGGGAGAGACCCAGTACTTC.

Here the CDR3 DNA reads TGTGCCAGCACAAGGACAGAAAATCAGCCCCAGCATTTT. Protein sequence: CASTRTENQPQHF. V gene TRBV2 combines with J gene TRBJ1-5; tentatively, D is TRBD1 (6 bases). The V and J ends lost 7 bases and 4 bases respectively, with 11 bases between them. The CDR3 is made up of 13 amino acids. The V gene's germline CDR1 is SNHLY and CDR2 FYNNEI.

This chain uses TRBV25-1 with TRBJ2-6; maybe TRBD1 (5 bases). Germline V gene sequence: CDR1 MGHDK, CDR2 SYGVNS. V dropped 3 bases and J dropped 3 bases, with 6 bases sitting between them. The CDR3 extends over 14 amino acids. DNA of the CDR3: TGTGCCAGCAGTGACAGGGATGGGGCCAACGTCCTGACTTTC. This translates into CASSDRDGANVLTF.